The present T cell receptor (beta chain) was sequenced within a study of Tregs in tolerant kidney transplant recipients. The study, taken as a whole, reports: Validation in larger populations is needed because few patients were studied.

Turning to this clone: Its antigen is currently unknown.

Assay used: immunoSEQ multiplex PCR; TCRdb lists only in-frame clones, some missing. Of roughly 250,000 clones listed, 84% are singletons. Unstimulated Tregs (CD4+CD25+CD127-) and CD4+CD25- non-Tregs were sorted from PBMCs. V lost 0 bases and J 1 base, leaving 10 bases between the germline ends. The CDR3 is 15 amino acids. Sequenced input: CD4+ T cells from blood. The clonotype was recovered from a human donor in good health. The chain uses TRBV5-3 and TRBJ1-1, with D unclear. TRBV5-3 is flagged as an ORF with uncertain function. This chain's CDR3 is CARSLEQNSNTEAFF. In DNA, the CDR3 is TGTGCCAGAAGCTTGGAGCAGAATTCGAACACTGAAGCTTTCTTT.